This T cell receptor beta chain was documented in a study of T cell responses to AZD1222 COVID-19 vaccine. Points from the study as a whole: It should be noted that donors were predominantly white British and more often female, and clonal diversity was possibly underestimated. Every sample of the repertoires postdated the peak T cell response.

With respect to this clone: Its antigen remains unidentified.

The method was immunoSEQ multiplex PCR; TCRdb's version includes in-frame clones alone and lacks a portion of them. The sample contains 100,000 or so clones, around 89% of which appear only once. The ends lost 2 bases at V and 4 bases at J; junction bases unmatched: 5. Germline V gene sequence: CDR1 MNHEY, CDR2 SMNVEV (reference sequence). The CDR3 runs to 14 residues. The sample was peripheral blood, taken 28 days after the second AZD1222 dose. The genes are TRBV27 and TRBJ2-7; 7 positions match TRBD1. The origin of this receptor is an adult who received the AZD1222 COVID-19 vaccine. The CDR3 DNA reads as TGTGCCAGCAGTTTAGAGGCAGGGGGTTACGAGCAGTACTTC. Residues: CASSLEAGGYEQYF.